The 9 T cell receptor beta chains below come from one sample, sequenced in a study of blood T cell repertoires in COVID-19. Libraries were prepared by immunoSEQ multiplex PCR; TCRdb keeps only in-frame clonotypes and omits some of them. The sample yields 150,000 to 200,000 clones, 75% to 85% seen once. Specimen: peripheral blood. The receptor source for this set is a woman older than 75 with COVID-19, enrolled during active disease.

Only a few counts were recorded for this clone. The chain has TRBV7-8 and TRBJ2-3; D is ambiguous. In germline, CDR1 is SGHVS, CDR2 FQNEAQ. V was trimmed by 5 bases and J by 4 bases, leaving 10 bases between them. The CDR3 length is 13 residues. CDR3: CASSALIADTQYF. In nucleotides, the CDR3 is TGTGCCAGCAGCGCCCTAATCGCAGATACGCAGTATTTT.

This clone was observed a few times. V gene TRBV6-1 combines with J gene TRBJ2-2, with a possible D match to TRBD2 (5 bases). The V end was cut by 4 bases, the J end by 5 bases, with 17 bases between. This CDR3 is built from 16 residues. Per germline, CDR1 MNHNS and CDR2 SASEGT. CDR3 residues: CASSVNPQPGTGELFF. DNA of the CDR3: TGTGCCAGCAGTGTAAACCCACAGCCGGGGACCGGGGAGCTGTTTTTT.

The chain joins TRBV4-2 to TRBJ2-2; 13 nucleotides match TRBD2. V lost 3 bases to trimming and J lost 5 bases; unmatched junction nucleotides: 6. Germline lookup yields CDR1 LGHNA and CDR2 YNFKEQ. CDR3 size: 17 residues. CDR3 bases: TGTGCCAGCAGCCAGGAACCGGGACTAGCGGGAACCGGGGAGCTGTTTTTT. Protein sequence: CASSQEPGLAGTGELFF.

The chain uses TRBV6-6 and TRBJ2-7; tentatively, D is TRBD1 (5 bases). Germline CDR1 is MNHNY and CDR2 is SVGAGI (reference sequence). V dropped 0 bases and J dropped 2 bases, with 8 bases sitting between them. The CDR3 contains 14 residues. CDR3: CASSYSKGAYEQYF. CDR3 nucleotide sequence: TGTGCCAGCAGTTACTCGAAAGGGGCCTACGAGCAGTACTTC.

The chain has TRBV27 and TRBJ1-1; the D gene is possibly TRBD1 (5 bases). CDR3 size: 13 residues. Germline lookup yields CDR1 MNHEY and CDR2 SMNVEV (reference sequence). V gave up 4 bases and J gave up 3 bases, with 9 bases separating them. The CDR3 nucleotides read TGTGCCAGCAGTTATCGGGGGTACACTGAAGCTTTCTTT. The encoded protein is CASSYRGYTEAFF.

The chain couples TRBV19 to TRBJ2-2; the D is unclear. Trimming cost V 5 bases and J 3 bases, with 13 bases left between them. The CDR3 loop spans 15 amino acids. From germline, CDR1 is LNHDA and CDR2 SQIVND (reference sequence). CDR3 in amino acids: CASSSPSRYTGELFF. In nucleotides, the CDR3 is TGTGCCAGTAGTTCCCCCTCGCGGTACACCGGGGAGCTGTTTTTT.

This rearrangement joins TRBV6-5 to TRBJ1-6; D is ambiguous. Germline CDR1 is MNHEY and CDR2 is SVGAGI. Trimming took off 10 bases at V and 0 bases at J, with 10 bases between the two ends. This CDR3 is 14 amino acids long. The CDR3 DNA reads as TGTGCCACTAAGTTTTCCTCCTATAATTCACCCCTCCACTTT. The encoded protein is CATKFSSYNSPLHF.

The genes are TRBV4-2 and TRBJ1-6; no clear D gene. Germline-derived CDR1 and CDR2 are LGHNA and YNFKEQ. This CDR3 region has 16 residues. V shed 0 bases and J shed 9 bases, with 15 bases lying between them. For the CDR3, the DNA is TGTGCCAGCAGCCAAGAGTATAACACACCGGGTTCACCCCTCCACTTT. Its translation is CASSQEYNTPGSPLHF.

This chain uses TRBV15 with TRBJ2-7; 9 bases map to TRBD1. V lost 2 bases to trimming and J lost 0 bases; unmatched junction nucleotides: 5. Germline V gene data show CDR1 as LNHNV and CDR2 as YYDKDF (reference sequence). This CDR3 has 16 residues. CDR3 residues: CATSRFGTGYSYEQYF. In DNA form, the CDR3 reads TGTGCCACCAGCAGATTCGGGACAGGGTACTCCTACGAGCAGTACTTC.